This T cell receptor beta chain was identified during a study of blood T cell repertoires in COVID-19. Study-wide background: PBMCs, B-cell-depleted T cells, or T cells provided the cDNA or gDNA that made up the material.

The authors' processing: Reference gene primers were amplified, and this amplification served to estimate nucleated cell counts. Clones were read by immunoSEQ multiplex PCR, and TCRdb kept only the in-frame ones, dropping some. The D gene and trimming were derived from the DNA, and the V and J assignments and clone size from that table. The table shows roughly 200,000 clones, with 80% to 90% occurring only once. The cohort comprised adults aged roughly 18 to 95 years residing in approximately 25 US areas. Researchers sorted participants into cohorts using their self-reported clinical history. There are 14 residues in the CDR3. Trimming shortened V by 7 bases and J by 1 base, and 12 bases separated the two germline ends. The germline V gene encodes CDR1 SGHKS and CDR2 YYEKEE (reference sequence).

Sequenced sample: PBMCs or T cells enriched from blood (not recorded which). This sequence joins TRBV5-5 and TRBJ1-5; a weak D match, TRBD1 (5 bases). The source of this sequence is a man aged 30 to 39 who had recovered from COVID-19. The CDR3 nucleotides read TGTGCCAGCGGATACAGGCCGAGCAATCAGCCCCAGCATTTT. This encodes CASGYRPSNQPQHF.